The 8 T cell receptor beta chains below come from one sample, sequenced in a study of immune evolution from preneoplasia to lung adenocarcinoma. TCRdb keeps only in-frame clones here, not all; method: immunoSEQ multiplex PCR. The data show some 15,000 clones, with 65% to 90% seen just once and 2.5% to 3% held by the top ten. The sample comprised FFPE invasive lung adenocarcinoma tissue. Receptor source: a person aged 65 to 85 with invasive lung adenocarcinoma.

The chain couples TRBV30 to TRBJ1-5; 7 nucleotides line up with TRBD1. This CDR3 has 14 residues. In germline, CDR1 is GTSNPN, CDR2 SVGIG (reference sequence). Trimming took 5 bases from V and 3 from J; bases not matched to a gene: 7. CDR3 in amino acids: CAWASTGFNQPQHF. CDR3 bases: TGTGCCTGGGCCTCGACAGGGTTCAATCAGCCCCAGCATTTT. Drawing the rest from reference TRBV30 and TRBJ1-5, the complete variable domain is SQTIHQWPATLVQPVGSPLSLECTVEGTSNPNLYWYRQAAGRGLQLLFYSVGIGQISSEVPQNLSASRPQDRQFILSSKKLLLSDSGFYLCAWASTGFNQPQHFGDGTRLSIL.

V is TRBV5-1 and J is TRBJ2-2; D is undetermined. The length of the CDR3 is 16 residues. Trimming cost V 0 bases and J 2 bases, with 11 bases left between them. The germline V gene has CDR1 SGHRS and CDR2 YFSETQ. For the CDR3, the DNA is TGCGCCAGCAGCTTGGCCTCGGCGGATAACACCGGGGAGCTGTTTTTT. Translating it yields CASSLASADNTGELFF.

This clone has just one count. This chain joins TRBV10-3 and TRBJ2-4, with TRBD1 identical over 9 bases. There are 14 residues in the CDR3. The V gene end was trimmed by 2 bases and the J gene end by 8 bases; junction bases not matched to a gene: 4. CDR1 is ENHRY and CDR2 is SYGVKD in the germline V gene. CDR3 residues: CAISEGQGHYIQYF. CDR3 coding DNA: TGTGCCATCAGTGAGGGACAGGGGCATTACATTCAGTACTTC.

About this clone itself: Relative to the germline gene, one junction end is altered; a read error may explain this. The chain has TRBV4-1 and TRBJ2-5; a weak D match, TRBD1 (6 bases). The CDR3 extends over 16 amino acids. In germline, CDR1 is MGHRA, CDR2 YSYEKL. Written as DNA, the CDR3 is TGTGCCAGCAGCCAGGGTGCCGACAGGCACCAAGAGACCCAGTACTTC. Residues: CASSQGADRHQETQYF.

The chain carries TRBV4-1 and TRBJ1-4, with a weak D call TRBD1 (5 bases). The CDR3 contains 17 residues. The V end was cut by 0 bases, the J end by 4 bases, with 15 bases between. CDR1 and CDR2 from the germline V gene are MGHRA and YSYEKL. CDR3 loop: CASSQDDGGSGNEKLFF. The CDR3 DNA reads TGCGCCAGCAGCCAAGATGACGGGGGATCGGGTAATGAAAAACTGTTTTTT.

This clone has a single count. J is TRBJ2-5 and V is TRBV11-2; D call uncertain. The CDR3 is made up of 14 amino acids. V shed 5 bases and J shed 3 bases, with 13 bases lying between them. CDR1 is SGHAT and CDR2 is FQNNGV in the germline V gene. CDR3 in DNA: TGTGCCAGCAGCCCTGGTCTTGGGGAAGAGACCCAGTACTTC. Translation gives CASSPGLGEETQYF.

This sequence joins TRBV11-2 and TRBJ2-1, with TRBD2 matching over 16 bases. The CDR3 sequence is 15 residues long. Germline CDR1 is SGHAT and CDR2 is FQNNGV. Trimming removed 5 bases from V and 9 bases from J; junction bases left unmatched: 4. The CDR3 spells CASSRGTSGGGEQFF. DNA for the CDR3: TGTGCCAGCAGCCGCGGGACTAGCGGGGGGGGTGAGCAGTTCTTC.

The chain employs TRBV27 and TRBJ2-5; 13 bases align to TRBD2. V trimming: 6 bases; J trimming: 7 bases; junction bases outside the gene matches: 17. The germline V gene encodes CDR1 MNHEY and CDR2 SMNVEV (reference sequence). CDR3 length: 18 amino acids. CDR3 nucleotide sequence: TGTGCCAGCAGGGCCAAGGGACTAGCGGGGAGTAGGGGAGGGACCCAGTACTTC. It translates to CASRAKGLAGSRGGTQYF.